Described below is a single T cell receptor (beta chain) sequence and its context. The data were obtained in a study of technical replicates of blood from several donors. The data were produced by immunoSEQ multiplex PCR, yet TCRdb's version contains in-frame clones alone and is incomplete. The table includes around 62,000 clones, 95% to 98% detected once. The CDR3 covers 17 residues. V lost 2 bases and J lost 0, with 15 bases in between. Germline values: CDR1 SGHTA, CDR2 FQGNSA. The sequence was obtained from a human donor in good health. The specimen sequenced was T cells isolated from PBMCs. The chain has TRBV7-2 and TRBJ2-3; maybe TRBD2 (5 bases). This CDR3 reads CASSLNLGLLSTDTQYF. DNA of the CDR3: TGTGCCAGCAGCTTAAATCTAGGACTCCTGAGCACAGATACGCAGTATTTT.